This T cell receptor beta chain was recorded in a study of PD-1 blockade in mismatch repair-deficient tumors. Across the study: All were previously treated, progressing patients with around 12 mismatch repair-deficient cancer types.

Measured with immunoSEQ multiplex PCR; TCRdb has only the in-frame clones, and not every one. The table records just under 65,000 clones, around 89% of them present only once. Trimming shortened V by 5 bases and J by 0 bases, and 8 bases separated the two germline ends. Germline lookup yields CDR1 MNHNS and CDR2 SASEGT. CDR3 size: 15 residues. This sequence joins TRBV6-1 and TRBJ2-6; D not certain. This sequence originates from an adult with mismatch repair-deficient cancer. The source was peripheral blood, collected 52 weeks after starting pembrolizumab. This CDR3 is CASSTTSSGANVLTF. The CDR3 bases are TGTGCCAGCAGTACCACAAGCTCTGGGGCCAACGTCCTGACTTTC.